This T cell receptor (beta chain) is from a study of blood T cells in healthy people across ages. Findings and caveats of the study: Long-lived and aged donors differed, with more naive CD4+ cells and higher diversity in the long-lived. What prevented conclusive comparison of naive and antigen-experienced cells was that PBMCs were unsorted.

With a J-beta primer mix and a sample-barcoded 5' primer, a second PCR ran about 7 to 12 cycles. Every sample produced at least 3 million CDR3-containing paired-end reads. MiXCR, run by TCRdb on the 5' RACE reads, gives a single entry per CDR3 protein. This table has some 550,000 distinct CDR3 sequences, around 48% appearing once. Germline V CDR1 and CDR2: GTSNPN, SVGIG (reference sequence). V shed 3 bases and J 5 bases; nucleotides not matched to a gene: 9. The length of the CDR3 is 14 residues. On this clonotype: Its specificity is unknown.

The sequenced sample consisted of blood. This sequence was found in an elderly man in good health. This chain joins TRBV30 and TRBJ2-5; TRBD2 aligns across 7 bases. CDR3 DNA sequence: TGTGCCTGGAGACCCCCTGGCGGGAGTGAGACCCAGTACTTC. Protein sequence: CAWRPPGGSETQYF.